These 11 T cell receptor beta chains came from one sample sequenced in a study of blood T cell repertoires in COVID-19 (dated by TCRdb to the early 2020s). The library relied on the immunoSEQ multiplex PCR assay. The table was pulled from immuneACCESS by TCRdb, which kept in-frame rearrangements only. Such tables lose some clones; where checked, under half of the loss comes from unresolved V genes, and the rest has no known cause. This sample gives about 180,000 clones in total; about 85% of them show up just once. The ten top clones hold under 8% of the sample. Material: PBMCs or T cells enriched from blood (not recorded which). These receptors all come from a man aged 40-49 years who had recovered from COVID-19.

The chain combines TRBV7-5 with TRBJ2-2; the table calls TRBD2, which could not be checked here. TRBV7-5 is a documented pseudogene. CDR3 length equals 17 residues. The CDR3 nucleotides are TGTGCCAGAAGCTCATTGAAGGGACTACCAAACACCGGGGAGCTGTTTTTT. Its translation is CARSSLKGLPNTGELFF.

With regard to this clone: This CDR3 fails to terminate in the conserved phenylalanine or tryptophan, so it likely reflects a read error. It is unclear where the CDR3 begins or ends on the DNA, so no DNA is shown, and the CDR3 is as TCRdb lists it. The chain joins TRBV3-1 (or the pseudogene TRBV3-2) to TRBJ1-1; the D call TRBD1 from the table was never checked on the DNA. The CDR3 spans 10 amino acids, including both terminal residues. Germline CDR1 and CDR2: LGHDT and YNNKEL (reference sequence). CDR3 residues: CASSQAGQGG.

V and J are TRBV27 and TRBJ1-1; no clear D gene. The CDR3 is 15 amino acids. Trimming stripped 5 bases from V and 2 bases from J, with 15 bases between. CDR1 is MNHEY and CDR2 is SMNVEV in the germline V gene (reference sequence). In nucleotides, the CDR3 is TGTGCCAGCAGTCGACTACAGAGTGGCAACACTGAAGCTTTCTTT. Translated: CASSRLQSGNTEAFF.

This clone has a single count. The chain couples TRBV12-5 to TRBJ2-2; TRBD1 is a possible D gene (6 bases). Trimming cost V 5 bases and J 2 bases, with 12 bases left between them. There are 15 residues in the CDR3. In germline, CDR1 is LGHNT, CDR2 FRNRAP. Here the CDR3 DNA reads TGTGCTAGTGGTGACAAGACAGGAAACACCGGGGAGCTGTTTTTT. As protein: CASGDKTGNTGELFF.

This clone showed up just a few times. The chain uses TRBV5-1 and TRBJ2-7, with D possibly being TRBD1 (6 bases). Germline loops: CDR1 SGHRS, CDR2 YFSETQ. V gave up 4 bases and J gave up 2 bases, with 7 bases separating them. The CDR3 extends over 12 amino acids. The CDR3 region has the DNA TGCGCCAGCAGCCGGGACACCTACGAGCAGTACTTC. Translating gives CASSRDTYEQYF.

The rearrangement uses TRBV9 and TRBJ1-1; 9 bases align to TRBD1. This CDR3 contains 14 residues. Germline V gene lookup returns CDR1 SGDLS and CDR2 YYNGEE. Trimming removed 4 bases from V and 4 bases from J; junction bases left unmatched: 5. CDR3: CASSPRQGVTEAFF. CDR3 in DNA: TGTGCCAGCAGCCCCCGACAGGGGGTCACTGAAGCTTTCTTT.

The V call is TRBV19, the J call TRBJ2-3, with 7 bases lining up with TRBD2. Germline V gene data show CDR1 as LNHDA and CDR2 as SQIVND (reference sequence). The trim removed 7 bases at V and 5 bases at J, leaving 9 bases unmatched. The CDR3 has 14 amino acids. In nucleotides, the CDR3 is TGTGCCAGTAATGACGCGGGGGATAAAGATACGCAGTATTTT. It translates to CASNDAGDKDTQYF.

The chain recombines TRBV28 with TRBJ1-2, with 7 nucleotides matching TRBD1. Germline-derived CDR1 and CDR2 are MDHEN and SYDVKM. CDR3 size: 13 residues. J was trimmed by 3 bases and V by 4 bases; bases with no gene match: 2. DNA for the CDR3: TGTGCCAGCAGTTCCGGGACAGACTATGGCTACACCTTC. Protein product: CASSSGTDYGYTF.

The chain uses TRBV19 and TRBJ2-1; D uncertain. Germline V gene sequence: CDR1 LNHDA, CDR2 SQIVND (reference sequence). The CDR3 is 11 residues long. V lost 6 bases and J 8 bases, leaving 8 bases between the germline ends. Here the CDR3 DNA reads TGTGCCAGTAGCCCCCCCGATGAGCAGTTCTTC. It encodes CASSPPDEQFF.

V gene TRBV9 combines with J gene TRBJ2-6; TRBD1 aligns across 7 bases. Germline CDR1 SGDLS, CDR2 YYNGEE. Trimming removed 3 bases from V and 2 bases from J; junction bases left unmatched: 8. This CDR3 is built from 17 residues. Here the CDR3 DNA reads TGTGCCAGCAGCGGAGAGGGGACAGCACCTGGGGCCAACGTCCTGACTTTC. This sequence encodes CASSGEGTAPGANVLTF.

As DNA, the CDR3 is TGCGCCAGCAGCCAGATCGGGGTTCCCGCGAACACTGAAGCTTTCTTT. It codes for CASSQIGVPANTEAFF. The chain joins TRBV4-1 to TRBJ1-1; D gene ambiguous. CDR1 and CDR2 from the germline V gene are MGHRA and YSYEKL. The CDR3 is 16 residues long. With 3 bases removed from V and 1 base from J, the gap between germline ends came to 15 bases.